This T cell receptor beta chain was obtained from a study of post-analysis software for immune sequencing data. Study at large: Relapsing-remitting, secondary progressive and progressive-relapsing forms made up the multiple sclerosis disease courses.

Carried by the TCR beta cDNA libraries were unique molecular identifiers. Input amounts of roughly 0.9 to 10 million T cells were used. These gave roughly 0.5 million cDNA molecules, so each molecule approximated one T cell. Each CDR3 protein gets one entry after TCRdb re-called the PCR reads with MiXCR. The sample includes fewer than 850,000 distinct CDR3 sequences, 46% of them seen just once. Study-wide points: Included in a set of about 5 TRBV segments more frequent in patients than controls were TRBV5-6, TRBV5-1 and TRBV20-1. F measure clustering grouped samples strongly by preparation batch. Significantly lower normalized Chao1 diversity was found in patients with multiple sclerosis relative to controls.

Concerning this clonotype itself: Antigen specificity is unknown.

The CDR3 sequence is 15 residues long. Germline lookup yields CDR1 MNHEY and CDR2 SVGEGT. V lost 6 bases, J lost 6 bases, and 11 bases stayed unmatched. This chain uses TRBV6-2 or TRBV6-3 with TRBJ2-7, with 10 bases fitting TRBD2. This clonotype originated in a girl aged 10-17 years with multiple sclerosis. The sample was blood. The CDR3 nucleotides are TGTGCCAGCAGCCAAAGGGGGACTAGCGTTCTCGAGCAGTACTTC. Its translation: CASSQRGTSVLEQYF.